The clone carrying this T cell receptor (beta chain) has only one observation. This record comes from a study of shared clonotypes between healthy human individuals. Study details: The composition of the donors was a couple of women and a few men aged 18 to 49.

The split of CD4+ cells yielded CD45RA+ naive and CD45RA-negative memory subsets. Splitting of each subset's genomic DNA was done evenly across several immunoSEQ plates. The method was immunoSEQ multiplex PCR; TCRdb's version includes in-frame clones alone and lacks a portion of them. The table includes approximately 1,500,000 clones, approximately 96% detected once. The clonotype was recovered from a man aged 30-40 years in good health. Sequencing input: naive CD4+ T cells sorted from blood. Subset reported: CD45RA+ positively selected.

In nucleotides, the CDR3 is TGTGCCAGCAGCGGGAGACTAGCGGGGACTAGCACAGATACGCAGTATTTT. Translating gives CASSGRLAGTSTDTQYF. The chain has TRBV9 and TRBJ2-3; 11 nucleotides match TRBD2. The germline V gene encodes CDR1 SGDLS and CDR2 YYNGEE. The CDR3 runs 17 residues. Unmatched junction bases numbered 6, after V lost 3 bases and J lost 0 bases.